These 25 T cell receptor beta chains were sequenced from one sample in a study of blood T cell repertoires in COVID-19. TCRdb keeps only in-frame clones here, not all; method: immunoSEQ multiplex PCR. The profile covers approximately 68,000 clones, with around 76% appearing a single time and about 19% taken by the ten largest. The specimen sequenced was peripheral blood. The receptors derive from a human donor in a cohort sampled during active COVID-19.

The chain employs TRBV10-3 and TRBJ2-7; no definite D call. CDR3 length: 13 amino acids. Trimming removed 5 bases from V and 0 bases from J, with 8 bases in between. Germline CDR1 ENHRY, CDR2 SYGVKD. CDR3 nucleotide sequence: TGTGCCATCAGTTCAGGTGACTCCTACGAGCAGTACTTC. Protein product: CAISSGDSYEQYF.

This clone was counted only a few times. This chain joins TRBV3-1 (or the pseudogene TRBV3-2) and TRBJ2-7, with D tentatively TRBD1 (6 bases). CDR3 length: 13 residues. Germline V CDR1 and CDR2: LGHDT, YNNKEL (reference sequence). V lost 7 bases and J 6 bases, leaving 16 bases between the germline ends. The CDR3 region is CASTHGTSPEQYF. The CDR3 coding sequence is TGTGCCAGCACACACGGGACATCTCCCGAGCAGTACTTC.

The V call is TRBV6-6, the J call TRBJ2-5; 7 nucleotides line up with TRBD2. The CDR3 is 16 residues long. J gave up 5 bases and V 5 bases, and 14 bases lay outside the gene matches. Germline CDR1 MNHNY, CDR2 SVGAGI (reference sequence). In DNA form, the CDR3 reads TGTGCCAGCAGTCGAATACTCACGGGGGGTGAGGAGACCCAGTACTTC. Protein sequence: CASSRILTGGEETQYF.

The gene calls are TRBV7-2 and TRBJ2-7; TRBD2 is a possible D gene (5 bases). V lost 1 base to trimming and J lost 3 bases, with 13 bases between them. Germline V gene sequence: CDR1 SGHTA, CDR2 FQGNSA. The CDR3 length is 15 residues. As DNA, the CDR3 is TGTGCCAGCAGCTTAGGCCCCACTACTAGCTACGAGCAGTACTTC. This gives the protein CASSLGPTTSYEQYF.

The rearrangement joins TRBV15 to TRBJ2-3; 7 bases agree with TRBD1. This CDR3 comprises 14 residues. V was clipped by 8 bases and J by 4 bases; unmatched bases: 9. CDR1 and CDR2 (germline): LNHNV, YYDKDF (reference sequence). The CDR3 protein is CATRVEGAADTQYF. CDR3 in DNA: TGTGCCACCCGAGTCGAGGGGGCGGCAGATACGCAGTATTTT. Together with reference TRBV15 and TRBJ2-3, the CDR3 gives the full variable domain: DAMVIQNPRYQVTQFGKPVTLSCSQTLNHNVMYWYQQKSSQAPKLLFHYYDKDFNNEADTPDNFQSRRPNTSFCFLDIRSPGLGDTAMYLCATRVEGAADTQYFGPGTRLTVL.

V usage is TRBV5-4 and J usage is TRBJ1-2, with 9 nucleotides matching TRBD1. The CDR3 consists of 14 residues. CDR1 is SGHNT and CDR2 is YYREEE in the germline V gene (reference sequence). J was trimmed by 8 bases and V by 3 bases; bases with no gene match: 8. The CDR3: CASSSRTGEAGYTF. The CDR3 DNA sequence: TGTGCCAGCAGCTCACGGACAGGGGAGGCGGGCTACACCTTC.

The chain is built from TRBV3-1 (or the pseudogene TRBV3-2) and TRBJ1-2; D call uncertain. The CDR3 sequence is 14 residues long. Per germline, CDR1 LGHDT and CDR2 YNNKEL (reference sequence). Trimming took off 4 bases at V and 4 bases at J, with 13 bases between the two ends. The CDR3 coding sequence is TGTGCCAGCAGCCCTTCTGCAGGCCCCTATGGCTACACCTTC. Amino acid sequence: CASSPSAGPYGYTF.

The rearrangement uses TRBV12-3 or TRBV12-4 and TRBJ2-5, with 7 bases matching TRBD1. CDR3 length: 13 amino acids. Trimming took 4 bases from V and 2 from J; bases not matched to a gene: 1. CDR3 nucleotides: TGTGCCAGCAGTTCACAGGGGCAAGAGACCCAGTACTTC. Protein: CASSSQGQETQYF.

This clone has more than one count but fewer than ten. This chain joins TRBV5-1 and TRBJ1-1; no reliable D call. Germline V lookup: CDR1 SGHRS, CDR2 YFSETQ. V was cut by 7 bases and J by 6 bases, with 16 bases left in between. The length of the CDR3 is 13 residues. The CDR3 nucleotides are TGCGCCAGCTACGGACTTGAGGCAGCTGAAGCTTTCTTT. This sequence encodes CASYGLEAAEAFF.

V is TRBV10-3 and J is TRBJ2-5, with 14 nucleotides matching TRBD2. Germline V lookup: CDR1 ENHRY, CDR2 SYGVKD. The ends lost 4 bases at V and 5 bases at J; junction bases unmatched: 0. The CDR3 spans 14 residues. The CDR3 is CAISGTSGGETQYF. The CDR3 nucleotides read TGTGCCATCAGTGGGACTAGCGGGGGGGAGACCCAGTACTTC.

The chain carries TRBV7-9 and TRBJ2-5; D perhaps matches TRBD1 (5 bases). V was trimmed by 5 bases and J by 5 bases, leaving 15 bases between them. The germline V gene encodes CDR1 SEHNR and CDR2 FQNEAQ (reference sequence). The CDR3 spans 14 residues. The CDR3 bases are TGTGCCAGCAGCCCCGACAGCCTCCTCGAGACCCAGTACTTC. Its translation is CASSPDSLLETQYF.

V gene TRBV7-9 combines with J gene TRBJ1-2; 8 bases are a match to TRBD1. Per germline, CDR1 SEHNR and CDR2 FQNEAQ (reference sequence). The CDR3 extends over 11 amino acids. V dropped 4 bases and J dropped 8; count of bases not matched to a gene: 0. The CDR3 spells CASSWDRGYTF. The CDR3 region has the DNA TGTGCCAGCAGCTGGGACAGGGGCTACACCTTC.

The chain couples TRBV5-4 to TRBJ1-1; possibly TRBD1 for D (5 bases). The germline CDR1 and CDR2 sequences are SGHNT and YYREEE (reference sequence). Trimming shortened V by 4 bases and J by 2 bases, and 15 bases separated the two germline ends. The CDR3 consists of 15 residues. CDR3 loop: CASSNGGVINTEAFF. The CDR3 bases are TGTGCCAGCAGCAATGGGGGGGTGATTAACACTGAAGCTTTCTTT.

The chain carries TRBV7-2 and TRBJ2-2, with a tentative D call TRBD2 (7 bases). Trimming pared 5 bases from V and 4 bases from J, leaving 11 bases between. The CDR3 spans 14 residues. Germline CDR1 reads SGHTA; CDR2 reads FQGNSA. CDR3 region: CASSVGGPTGELFF. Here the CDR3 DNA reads TGTGCCAGCAGCGTCGGGGGGCCCACCGGGGAGCTGTTTTTT.

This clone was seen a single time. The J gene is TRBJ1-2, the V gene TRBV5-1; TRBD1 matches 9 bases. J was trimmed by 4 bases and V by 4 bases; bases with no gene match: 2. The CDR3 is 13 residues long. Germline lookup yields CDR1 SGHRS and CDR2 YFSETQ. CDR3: CASSTGQGYGYTF. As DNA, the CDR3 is TGCGCCAGCAGCACGGGACAGGGCTATGGCTACACCTTC.

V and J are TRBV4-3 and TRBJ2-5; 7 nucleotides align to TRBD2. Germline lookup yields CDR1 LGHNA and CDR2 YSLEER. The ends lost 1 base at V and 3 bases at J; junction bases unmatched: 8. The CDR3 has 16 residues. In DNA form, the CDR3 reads TGCGCCAGCAGCCAAGGAGGAGGACTAGTGGAAGAGACCCAGTACTTC. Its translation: CASSQGGGLVEETQYF.

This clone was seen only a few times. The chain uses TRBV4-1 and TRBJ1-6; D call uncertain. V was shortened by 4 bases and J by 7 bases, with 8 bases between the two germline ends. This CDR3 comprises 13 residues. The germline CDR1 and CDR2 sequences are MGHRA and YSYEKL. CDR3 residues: CASSLTKNSPLHF. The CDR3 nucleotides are TGCGCCAGCAGCCTCACAAAGAATTCACCCCTCCACTTT.

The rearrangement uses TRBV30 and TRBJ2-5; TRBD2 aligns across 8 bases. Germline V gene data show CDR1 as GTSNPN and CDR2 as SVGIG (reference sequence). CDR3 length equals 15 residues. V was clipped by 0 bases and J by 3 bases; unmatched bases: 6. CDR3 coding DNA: TGTGCCTGGAGTGTTTATGTGACTAGCGAAGAGACCCAGTACTTC. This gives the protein CAWSVYVTSEETQYF. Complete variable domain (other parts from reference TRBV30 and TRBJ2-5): SQTIHQWPATLVQPVGSPLSLECTVEGTSNPNLYWYRQAAGRGLQLLFYSVGIGQISSEVPQNLSASRPQDRQFILSSKKLLLSDSGFYLCAWSVYVTSEETQYFGPGTRLLVL.

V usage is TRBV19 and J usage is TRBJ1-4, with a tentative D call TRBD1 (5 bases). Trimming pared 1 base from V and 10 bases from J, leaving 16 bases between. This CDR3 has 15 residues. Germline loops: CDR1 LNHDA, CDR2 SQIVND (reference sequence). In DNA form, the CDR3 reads TGTGCCAGTAGTATAGTCGGCAGTCAAAGGGGAAAACTGTTTTTT. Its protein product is CASSIVGSQRGKLFF.

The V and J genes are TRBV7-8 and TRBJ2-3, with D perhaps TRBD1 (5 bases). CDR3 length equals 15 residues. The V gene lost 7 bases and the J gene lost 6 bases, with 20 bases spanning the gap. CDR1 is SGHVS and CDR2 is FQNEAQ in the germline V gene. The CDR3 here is CASTYTERGRDTQYF. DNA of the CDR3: TGTGCCAGCACCTACACAGAAAGGGGTAGGGATACGCAGTATTTT.

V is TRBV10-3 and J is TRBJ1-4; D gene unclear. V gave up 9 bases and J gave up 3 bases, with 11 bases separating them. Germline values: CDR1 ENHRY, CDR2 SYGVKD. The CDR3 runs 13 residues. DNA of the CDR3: TGTGCCATAGCGGGAGGGCCTAATGAAAAACTGTTTTTT. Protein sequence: CAIAGGPNEKLFF.

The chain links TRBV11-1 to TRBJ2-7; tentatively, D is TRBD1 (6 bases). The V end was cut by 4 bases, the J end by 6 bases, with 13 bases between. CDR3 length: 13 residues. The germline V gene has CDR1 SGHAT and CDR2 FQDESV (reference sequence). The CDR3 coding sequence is TGTGCCAGCAGCTGGACAGTGCTTTCCGAGCAGTACTTC. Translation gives CASSWTVLSEQYF.

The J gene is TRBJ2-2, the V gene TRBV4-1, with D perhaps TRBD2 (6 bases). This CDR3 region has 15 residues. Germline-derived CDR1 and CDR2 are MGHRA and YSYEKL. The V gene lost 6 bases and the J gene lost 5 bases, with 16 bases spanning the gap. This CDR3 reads CASRVAPGGTGELFF. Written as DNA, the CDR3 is TGCGCCAGCAGAGTTGCTCCCGGGGGAACCGGGGAGCTGTTTTTT.

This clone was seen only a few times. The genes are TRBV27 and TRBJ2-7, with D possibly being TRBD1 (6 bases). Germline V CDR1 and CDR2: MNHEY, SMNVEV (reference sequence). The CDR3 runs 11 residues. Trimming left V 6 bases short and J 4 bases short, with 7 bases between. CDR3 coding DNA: TGTGCCAGCAGCACAGGGTACGAGCAGTACTTC. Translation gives CASSTGYEQYF.

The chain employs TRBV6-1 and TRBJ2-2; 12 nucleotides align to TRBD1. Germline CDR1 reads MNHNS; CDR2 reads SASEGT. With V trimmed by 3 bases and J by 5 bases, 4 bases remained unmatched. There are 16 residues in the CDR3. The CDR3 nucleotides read TGTGCCAGCAGTGATGGGACAGGGGGCCGAACCGGGGAGCTGTTTTTT. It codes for CASSDGTGGRTGELFF.